Shown below are 16 T cell receptor beta chains from a single sample sequenced in a study of T cell responses to AZD1222 COVID-19 vaccine. The assay was immunoSEQ multiplex PCR, and TCRdb's table has in-frame clones only and misses some. Of 90,000 to 130,000 clones listed, 86% are singletons. The sample consisted of peripheral blood, taken on day 0 of AZD1222 vaccination. The receptor set was obtained from an adult in good health.

The rearrangement uses TRBV23-1 and TRBJ1-5; 8 nucleotides agree with TRBD1. TRBV23-1 is placed among ORFs of uncertain function. Trimming at V came to 6 bases and at J to 4 bases, leaving 5 bases not matched to a gene. The CDR3 loop spans 14 amino acids. CDR3 in DNA: TGCGCCAGCAGAGGACAGGGCTGGAATCAGCCCCAGCATTTT. Amino acids: CASRGQGWNQPQHF.

This chain joins TRBV18 and TRBJ2-7; no clear D gene. CDR1 is KGHSH, CDR2 LQKENI, per germline. The length of the CDR3 is 14 residues. V lost 0 bases and J lost 2, with 8 bases in between. The CDR3 DNA reads TGTGCCAGCTCACCACCGTGGCAGACCTACGAGCAGTACTTC. It yields the protein CASSPPWQTYEQYF.

V is TRBV7-9 and J is TRBJ1-2; a possible D gene is TRBD1 (5 bases). There are 19 residues in the CDR3. Trimming cost V 2 bases and J 4 bases, with 26 bases left between them. The germline gives CDR1 SEHNR, CDR2 FQNEAQ (reference sequence). CDR3: CASSLSGQFPSTRGYGYTF. The CDR3 nucleotides read TGTGCCAGCAGCTTATCCGGTCAATTCCCCTCGACGAGGGGCTATGGCTACACCTTC.

This sequence joins TRBV2 and TRBJ2-5; no clear D. The CDR3 runs to 15 residues. V shed 4 bases and J shed 2 bases, with 14 bases lying between them. Germline assignment: CDR1 SNHLY and CDR2 FYNNEI. CDR3 bases: TGTGCCAGCAGTGTTGGCACAGCCCCTCAAGAGACCCAGTACTTC. Amino acid sequence: CASSVGTAPQETQYF.

With respect to this clone: An end of the junction differs from the germline gene, which may be a read error. This chain connects TRBV6-1 to TRBJ1-4, with D maybe TRBD1 (5 bases). Germline CDR1 and CDR2: MNHNS and SASEGT. The CDR3 consists of 15 residues. CDR3 nucleotide sequence: TGTGCCAGCAGCGAAGCGGGGCAAGGAGATGAAAAACTGTTTTTT. Translated, it gives CASSEAGQGDEKLFF.

This chain links TRBV7-9 with TRBJ1-1; D not certain. Per germline, CDR1 SEHNR and CDR2 FQNEAQ (reference sequence). There are 12 residues in the CDR3. The V end lost 1 base, the J end lost 6 bases, and 6 bases lay between the germline ends. Here the CDR3 reads CASSLVQAEAFF. CDR3 in DNA: TGTGCCAGCAGCTTAGTCCAGGCTGAAGCTTTCTTT.

The sample holds one count of this clone. V usage is TRBV29-1 and J usage is TRBJ1-1, with 7 bases fitting TRBD1. CDR3 length: 12 amino acids. CDR1 SQVTM and CDR2 ANQGSEA come from the germline V gene. Trimming removed 7 bases from V and 6 bases from J; junction bases left unmatched: 8. CDR3 residues: CSARTGGAEAFF. The CDR3 DNA follows: TGCAGCGCCAGGACAGGCGGGGCTGAAGCTTTCTTT.

With respect to this clone: This same CDR3 is encoded by further DNA sequences in the sample. The chain uses TRBV5-1 and TRBJ1-2, with a tentative D call TRBD1 (5 bases). Trimming took off 0 bases at V and 2 bases at J, with 5 bases between the two ends. This CDR3 contains 13 residues. Germline V lookup: CDR1 SGHRS, CDR2 YFSETQ. The DNA for the CDR3 is TGCGCCAGCAGCTTGGGACAGAACTATGGCTACACCTTC. This encodes CASSLGQNYGYTF.

CDR3 loop: CASSAGDRNSPLHF. DNA for the CDR3: TGTGCCAGCAGTGCAGGGGACCGCAATTCACCCCTCCACTTT. The chain has TRBV6-1 and TRBJ1-6; TRBD1 might be the D (6 bases). Trimming pared 4 bases from V and 7 bases from J, leaving 11 bases between. Germline-derived CDR1 and CDR2 are MNHNS and SASEGT. The CDR3 length is 14 residues.

The CDR3 DNA is TGTGCCATCAGTGAGTCAGGACTAGCGGCGTACACAGATACGCAGTATTTT. It translates to CAISESGLAAYTDTQYF. This chain joins TRBV10-3 and TRBJ2-3; 10 bases match TRBD2. V lost 0 bases to trimming and J lost 2 bases; unmatched junction nucleotides: 5. The CDR3 is 17 amino acids. The germline V gene has CDR1 ENHRY and CDR2 SYGVKD.

J is TRBJ1-5 and V is TRBV3-1 (or the pseudogene TRBV3-2); 9 nucleotides agree with TRBD1. Germline V gene sequence: CDR1 LGHDT, CDR2 YNNKEL (reference sequence). The CDR3 totals 16 residues. V was clipped by 5 bases and J by 7 bases; unmatched bases: 12. CDR3 residues: CASSGRTGGEGQPQHF. The CDR3, as DNA: TGTGCCAGCAGCGGACGAACAGGGGGCGAAGGACAGCCCCAGCATTTT.

This sequence joins TRBV24-1 and TRBJ1-5; D unclear. CDR3 size: 14 residues. CDR1 and CDR2 (germline): KGHDR, SFDVKD. V lost 12 bases and J 0 bases, leaving 14 bases between the germline ends. The CDR3 here is CAALRWTSNQPQHF. In DNA form, the CDR3 reads TGTGCCGCCCTCCGTTGGACTAGCAATCAGCCCCAGCATTTT.

The rearrangement joins TRBV5-1 to TRBJ1-1, with 7 bases matching TRBD1. Germline CDR1 reads SGHRS; CDR2 reads YFSETQ. After removal of 4 bases from V and 1 base from J, the junction contained 10 bases not matched to a gene. The CDR3 has 16 residues. As DNA, the CDR3 is TGCGCCAGCAGCCCGGGCCCCGGGACAGAGAACACTGAAGCTTTCTTT. This translates into CASSPGPGTENTEAFF.

This chain links TRBV7-2 with TRBJ1-2, with D maybe TRBD1 (6 bases). The CDR3 covers 14 residues. CDR1 and CDR2 (germline): SGHTA, FQGNSA. V lost 1 base, J lost 4 bases, and 10 bases lay in between. CDR3 DNA: TGTGCCAGCAGCTTAGGGACAGAGAGCTATGGCTACACCTTC. Residues: CASSLGTESYGYTF.

The chain uses TRBV12-3 or TRBV12-4 and TRBJ1-1, with D possibly being TRBD1 (6 bases). CDR3 size: 13 residues. With 5 bases removed from V and 2 bases from J, the gap between germline ends came to 9 bases. The CDR3 bases are TGTGCCAGCAGTACGGACAGTAACACTGAAGCTTTCTTT. The encoded protein is CASSTDSNTEAFF.

CDR3 in DNA: TGCGCCAGCAGCTTGAGCAACTATGGCTACACCTTC. Residues: CASSLSNYGYTF. The chain combines TRBV5-1 with TRBJ1-2; D is undetermined. The V end lost 1 base, the J end lost 2 bases, and 3 bases lay between the germline ends. The germline V gene has CDR1 SGHRS and CDR2 YFSETQ. There are 12 residues in the CDR3.